Following are 5 T cell receptor beta chains from one sample sequenced in a study of Graves' ophthalmopathy and Graves' hyperthyroidism. Beta-chain TCR CDR3 regions were amplified from RNA transcripts. Investigators did first-round RT-PCR with HTBI primers, then second-round multiplex PCR. Using its own MiXCR run on the multiplex PCR reads, TCRdb lists one record per CDR3 protein. In the table there are over a million distinct CDR3 sequences, roughly 35% of which are singletons. Sequencing was carried out using peripheral blood or thyroid tissue (not recorded which). The receptors were gathered from an adult man with Graves' hyperthyroidism.

This clonotype was observed many times. The chain combines TRBV29-1 with TRBJ1-1; 7 nucleotides agree with TRBD1. CDR1 and CDR2 (germline): SQVTM, ANQGSEA. V lost 7 bases, J lost 1 base, and 6 bases stayed unmatched. This CDR3 region has 13 residues. The CDR3 bases are TGCAGCGCCACAGGACAGGAGAACACTGAAGCTTTCTTT. It is translated as CSATGQENTEAFF.

This clonotype was picked up one time. This sequence joins TRBV20-1 and TRBJ2-5; D might be TRBD2 (6 bases). The CDR3 is 15 residues long. The germline CDR1 and CDR2 sequences are DFQATT and SNEGSKA (reference sequence). V lost 4 bases and J 5 bases, leaving 20 bases between the germline ends. This CDR3 reads CSATTGTSAGETQYF. The CDR3 DNA reads as TGCAGTGCTACCACCGGGACTTCGGCCGGGGAGACCCAGTACTTC.

This clonotype was detected many times. The chain links TRBV5-1 to TRBJ1-1; D call uncertain. Germline assignment: CDR1 SGHRS and CDR2 YFSETQ. This CDR3 spans 15 amino acids. Deletions cut 1 base from V and 0 bases from J, with 10 bases between. As DNA, the CDR3 is TGCGCCAGCAGCTTGTCGGCGAGGGTGAACACTGAAGCTTTCTTT. It codes for CASSLSARVNTEAFF.

There are many counts of this clonotype. This chain links TRBV7-9 with TRBJ2-6; no firm D call. Germline V gene sequence: CDR1 SEHNR, CDR2 FQNEAQ (reference sequence). The V and J ends lost 5 bases and 4 bases respectively, with 9 bases between them. The CDR3 runs to 14 residues. The CDR3 DNA sequence: TGTGCCAGCAGCCGAGTGGGGGGGGCCAACGTCCTGACTTTC. Translation: CASSRVGGANVLTF.

V gene TRBV7-2 combines with J gene TRBJ1-6, with D tentatively TRBD1 (6 bases). Per germline, CDR1 SGHTA and CDR2 FQGNSA. Trimming stripped 6 bases from V and 15 bases from J, with 9 bases between. CDR3 length: 10 amino acids. CDR3 nucleotide sequence: TGTGCCAGCAGTCCACAGGGCCTCCACTTT. The encoded protein is CASSPQGLHF. Filled out from reference TRBV7-2 and TRBJ1-6, the complete variable domain reads GAGVSQSPSNKVTEKGKDVELRCDPISGHTALYWYRQSLGQGLEFLIYFQGNSAPDKSGLPSDRFSAERTGGSVSTLTIQRTQQEDSAVYLCASSPQGLHFGNGTRLTVT.